The 26 T cell receptor beta chains presented below share a single source sample, sequenced in a study of technical replicates of blood from several donors listed by TCRdb under 2017. The receptor library was made with the immunoSEQ multiplex PCR assay. TCRdb's version of the immuneACCESS table is confined to in-frame rearrangements and falls short of the full clone set. An unresolved V gene accounts for under half of the shortfall where checked; the remainder is of unknown origin. Recorded for this sample are roughly 80,000 clones; around 93% of them occurred a single time. The ten largest clones take up 0.2% to 0.25% of the sample. The sequenced material came from T cells isolated from PBMCs. The receptor source for this set is a human donor in good health.

DNA of the CDR3: TGTGCCAGCAGTATCGATTTTCGGGTCTCCGGGGAGCTGTTTTTT. As protein: CASSIDFRVSGELFF. The chain has TRBV5-4 and TRBJ2-2; unclear D gene. The CDR3 runs 15 residues. Trimming removed 5 bases at V and 6 bases at J, with 17 bases between. The germline V gene has CDR1 SGHNT and CDR2 YYREEE (reference sequence).

This sequence joins TRBV4-1 and TRBJ1-2; TRBD1 is a possible D gene (6 bases). From germline, CDR1 is MGHRA and CDR2 YSYEKL. The CDR3 extends over 14 amino acids. The germline V and J ends were trimmed by 1 base and 7 bases, with 13 bases remaining between them. The CDR3 DNA sequence: TGCGCCAGCAGCCAAGTGACAGGTCTGGGTGGCTACACCTTC. It translates to CASSQVTGLGGYTF.

This clone has a handful of counts. CDR3 in amino acids: CASSPTARESPLHF. CDR3 DNA sequence: TGTGCCAGCTCACCGACAGCCCGGGAGTCACCCCTCCACTTT. The V gene is TRBV18, the J gene TRBJ1-6, with a weak D call TRBD1 (5 bases). There are 14 residues in the CDR3. V lost 3 bases and J 10 bases, leaving 13 bases between the germline ends. CDR1 and CDR2 from the germline V gene are KGHSH and LQKENI.

The chain links TRBV10-1 to TRBJ2-7; a weak D match, TRBD1 (5 bases). V dropped 3 bases and J dropped 3 bases, with 9 bases sitting between them. Germline lookup yields CDR1 WNHNN and CDR2 SYGVQD (reference sequence). CDR3 length: 13 residues. In nucleotides, the CDR3 is TGCGCCAGCAGTGACGCAGGGTTCTACGAGCAGTACTTC. Protein sequence: CASSDAGFYEQYF.

This CDR3 is CASSSPAGNGYTF. DNA of the CDR3: TGTGCCAGCAGTTCCCCGGCAGGGAATGGCTACACCTTC. The chain is built from TRBV27 and TRBJ1-2; D is possibly TRBD1 (5 bases). CDR1 MNHEY and CDR2 SMNVEV come from the germline V gene (reference sequence). The CDR3 consists of 13 residues. The V end was cut by 4 bases, the J end by 6 bases, with 12 bases between.

This rearrangement joins TRBV6-5 to TRBJ2-5, with 7 nucleotides matching TRBD1. Germline CDR1 MNHEY, CDR2 SVGAGI. This CDR3 has 14 residues. With V trimmed by 4 bases and J by 3 bases, 5 bases remained unmatched. The CDR3 coding sequence is TGTGCCAGCAGTTGGACAGGTAGCAAAGAGACCCAGTACTTC. Its translation is CASSWTGSKETQYF.

J is TRBJ2-2 and V is TRBV15; TRBD1 is a possible D gene (5 bases). Between the trimmed V and J ends, which lost 7 bases and 1 base, there was a span of 10 bases. CDR1 and CDR2 from the germline V gene are LNHNV and YYDKDF (reference sequence). The CDR3 is 14 amino acids. In DNA form, the CDR3 reads TGTGCCACCAACCAGGGATGGAACACCGGGGAGCTGTTTTTT. It encodes CATNQGWNTGELFF.

J is TRBJ1-5 and V is TRBV7-7, with D perhaps matching TRBD1 (5 bases). The CDR3 spans 13 residues. The V end lost 4 bases, the J end lost 1 base, and 5 bases lay between the germline ends. Looked up from germline, CDR1 is SSHAT and CDR2 is FNYEAQ (reference sequence). CDR3 sequence (DNA): TGTGCCAGCAGCTACAGGAGCAATCAGCCCCAGCATTTT. Its translation is CASSYRSNQPQHF. Combining the CDR3 with reference TRBV7-7 and TRBJ1-5 gives the whole variable domain GAGVSQSPRYKVTKRGQDVTLRCDPISSHATLYWYQQALGQGPEFLTYFNYEAQPDKSGLPSDRFSAERPEGSISTLTIQRTEQRDSAMYRCASSYRSNQPQHFGDGTRLSIL.

This chain links TRBV7-2 with TRBJ2-2; weak D call: TRBD2 (5 bases). Trimming removed 1 base at V and 7 bases at J, with 19 bases between. The length of the CDR3 is 17 residues. CDR1 is SGHTA and CDR2 is FQGNSA in the germline V gene. CDR3 DNA sequence: TGTGCCAGCAGCTTAGTTCCGGGAAAGCCCCGCTTCGGGGAGCTGTTTTTT. Translation: CASSLVPGKPRFGELFF.

V usage is TRBV10-1 and J usage is TRBJ2-1; TRBD2 aligns across 10 bases. This CDR3 is 19 amino acids long. Germline values: CDR1 WNHNN, CDR2 SYGVQD (reference sequence). V lost 0 bases, J lost 0 bases, and 8 bases stayed unmatched. The CDR3 DNA reads as TGCGCCAGCAGTGAGTCCGGCCTAGCGGGAGCTTTCTCCTACAATGAGCAGTTCTTC. This codes for CASSESGLAGAFSYNEQFF.

This chain connects TRBV6-4 to TRBJ2-7, with 7 bases that match TRBD1. Germline loops: CDR1 MRHNA, CDR2 SNTAGT. CDR3 length equals 17 residues. The V segment lost 11 bases and the J segment 3 bases; nucleotides outside the gene matches: 22. CDR3: CAAKPEKRGGDYYEQYF. The CDR3, as DNA: TGTGCCGCAAAACCAGAAAAGCGAGGGGGCGATTACTACGAGCAGTACTTC.

Regarding this clone: A read error may produce the germline difference seen at one junction end. The chain combines TRBV4-1 with TRBJ2-7, with 8 bases identical to TRBD1. Per germline, CDR1 MGHRA and CDR2 YSYEKL. The CDR3 loop spans 16 amino acids. CDR3 nucleotide sequence: TGCGCCAGCAGCAAAGAACAGGGGGTCAGGCCCTACGAGCAGTACTTC. Residues: CASSKEQGVRPYEQYF.

The V call is TRBV5-6, the J call TRBJ1-4; D uncertain. V lost 0 bases, J lost 3 bases, and 9 bases lay in between. CDR3 length: 15 amino acids. Germline V gene data show CDR1 as SGHDT and CDR2 as YYEEEE. This CDR3 is CASSLAVRPNEKLFF. In DNA form, the CDR3 reads TGTGCCAGCAGCTTGGCTGTCAGGCCTAATGAAAAACTGTTTTTT.

The J gene is TRBJ2-5, the V gene TRBV30; 8 bases align to TRBD2. Losses at the gene ends were 1 base for V and 4 bases for J; bases not matched to a gene: 8. This CDR3 has 15 amino acids. From germline, CDR1 is GTSNPN and CDR2 SVGIG (reference sequence). The chain's CDR3 is CAWSEGLGISETQYF. CDR3 coding DNA: TGTGCCTGGAGTGAGGGACTAGGGATTTCAGAGACCCAGTACTTC.

This chain joins TRBV6-4 and TRBJ2-1, with no clear D. The germline V and J ends were trimmed by 6 bases and 6 bases, with 12 bases remaining between them. The CDR3 loop spans 13 amino acids. Looked up from germline, CDR1 is MRHNA and CDR2 is SNTAGT. The CDR3 loop reads CASSGSNLNEQFF. CDR3 in DNA: TGTGCCAGCAGCGGTTCCAATCTCAATGAGCAGTTCTTC.

In its sample, this clone was seen once. The chain carries TRBV5-1 and TRBJ2-1, with 7 bases fitting TRBD1. Germline assignment: CDR1 SGHRS and CDR2 YFSETQ. The CDR3 runs 15 residues. Trimming cost V 3 bases and J 5 bases; bases outside gene matches: 8. The CDR3, as DNA: TGCGCCAGCAGCTCCTACAGGGGACGCAACAATGAGCAGTTCTTC. Translating gives CASSSYRGRNNEQFF.

This rearrangement joins TRBV29-1 to TRBJ1-1; 7 bases are a match to TRBD1. Germline values: CDR1 SQVTM, CDR2 ANQGSEA. The CDR3 runs 13 residues. V lost 2 bases, J lost 11 bases, and 11 bases stayed unmatched. The CDR3 protein is CSVESGRGSGAFF. The CDR3 bases are TGCAGCGTTGAATCGGGCAGGGGGTCGGGTGCTTTCTTT.

This clone has a single count. The chain links TRBV4-1 to TRBJ2-7; TRBD1 matches at 7 bases. The CDR3 contains 15 residues. Germline V gives CDR1 MGHRA, CDR2 YSYEKL. V lost 3 bases to trimming and J lost 9 bases; unmatched junction nucleotides: 14. CDR3 sequence: CASSQGTVAYEWQYF. The CDR3, as DNA: TGCGCCAGCAGCCAGGGGACAGTAGCCTACGAGTGGCAGTACTTC.

The chain combines TRBV27 with TRBJ2-1; 10 bases line up with TRBD2. Germline values: CDR1 MNHEY, CDR2 SMNVEV (reference sequence). CDR3 length: 15 amino acids. J was trimmed by 5 bases and V by 5 bases; bases with no gene match: 6. The chain's CDR3 is CASSHGTSVHNEQFF. Here the CDR3 DNA reads TGTGCCAGCAGTCACGGGACTAGCGTGCACAATGAGCAGTTCTTC.

The CDR3 DNA reads as TGTGCCAGCACCCCTCGGGCGGGAGGAAGTATCCGCGAGCAGTACTTC. It encodes CASTPRAGGSIREQYF. The rearrangement links TRBV27 to TRBJ2-7, with 8 bases aligning to TRBD2. The junction had 17 bases not matched to a gene; V was cut back by 7 bases and J by 6 bases. This CDR3 is 16 amino acids long. Germline lookup yields CDR1 MNHEY and CDR2 SMNVEV (reference sequence).

The V gene is TRBV12-5, the J gene TRBJ1-2; TRBD1 might be the D (5 bases). V was clipped by 2 bases and J by 3 bases, with 10 bases between them. Germline V CDR1 and CDR2: LGHNT, FRNRAP. The CDR3 covers 14 residues. The CDR3 coding sequence is TGTGCTAGTGGTTTGAACAGGACCCACTATGGCTACACCTTC. It yields the protein CASGLNRTHYGYTF.

The chain is built from TRBV9 and TRBJ2-2; D gene ambiguous. Trimming took off 0 bases at V and 5 bases at J, with 2 bases between the two ends. This CDR3 is built from 12 residues. The germline V gene has CDR1 SGDLS and CDR2 YYNGEE. The CDR3 here is CASSVATGELFF. The CDR3 bases are TGTGCCAGCAGCGTAGCTACCGGGGAGCTGTTTTTT.

This chain connects TRBV18 to TRBJ2-7; a weak D match, TRBD1 (5 bases). The CDR3 runs to 14 residues. The germline V gene has CDR1 KGHSH and CDR2 LQKENI. The V end lost 6 bases, the J end lost 5 bases, and 17 bases lay between the germline ends. CDR3 in amino acids: CASSPSAGLHEQYF. The CDR3 nucleotides read TGTGCCAGCTCCCCCTCCGCAGGGCTTCACGAGCAGTACTTC.

The chain has TRBV30 and TRBJ2-2; no firm D call. The CDR3 extends over 15 amino acids. The V gene lost 4 bases and the J gene lost 3 bases, with 15 bases spanning the gap. Germline lookup yields CDR1 GTSNPN and CDR2 SVGIG (reference sequence). CDR3 sequence (DNA): TGTGCCTGGACGGCCGGTCGGAGATACACCGGGGAGCTGTTTTTT. Protein product: CAWTAGRRYTGELFF. Full variable domain (outside the CDR3, taken from reference TRBV30 and TRBJ2-2): SQTIHQWPATLVQPVGSPLSLECTVEGTSNPNLYWYRQAAGRGLQLLFYSVGIGQISSEVPQNLSASRPQDRQFILSSKKLLLSDSGFYLCAWTAGRRYTGELFFGEGSRLTVL.

The genes are TRBV6-1 and TRBJ1-5; 8 nucleotides line up with TRBD1. Germline values: CDR1 MNHNS, CDR2 SASEGT. This CDR3 comprises 15 residues. V shed 2 bases and J 8 bases; nucleotides not matched to a gene: 8. The CDR3 reads CASSEMMTGDKPQHF. The DNA of the CDR3 is TGTGCCAGCAGTGAAATGATGACAGGGGATAAGCCCCAGCATTTT.

This sequence joins TRBV2 and TRBJ1-2; no clear D gene. The V gene lost 9 bases and the J gene lost 3 bases, with 11 bases spanning the gap. This CDR3 spans 12 amino acids. In germline, CDR1 is SNHLY, CDR2 FYNNEI. The CDR3 DNA is TGTGCCAGTCGATACCGGGACTATGGCTACACCTTC. The encoded protein is CASRYRDYGYTF. Full variable domain (outside the CDR3, taken from reference TRBV2 and TRBJ1-2): EPEVTQTPSHQVTQMGQEVILRCVPISNHLYFYWYRQILGQKVEFLVSFYNNEISEKSEIFDDQFSVERPDGSNFTLKIRSTKLEDSAMYFCASRYRDYGYTFGSGTRLTVV.